This T cell receptor beta chain was captured by sequencing in a study of blood T cells in healthy people across ages. Study-level results: It was held that diversity estimates obtained from one million T cells represented underestimates. There was no known CMV status for donors, so expanded clonotype changes were possibly confounded. Both naive CD4+ cell counts and diversity were greater in long-lived donors than in aged donors.

This clonotype was seen only a few times. What it binds is unknown. A second PCR of roughly 7 to 11 cycles used a sample-barcoded 5' primer and a J-beta primer mix. TCRdb recomputed calls from the 5' RACE reads with MiXCR, one row per CDR3 protein. The repertoire holds 1,500,000 or so distinct CDR3 sequences, with 59% as singletons. Healthy individuals of Caucasian origin from Russia, aged roughly 6 to 90, served as donors. This sequence was found in a man aged 18 to 35 in good health. The sample consisted of blood.

CDR3 DNA sequence: TGTGCCAGCAGAGTGGATCCCAATGAGCAGTTCTTC. As protein: CASRVDPNEQFF. The chain carries TRBV12-3 or TRBV12-4 and TRBJ2-1; no reliable D call. The CDR3 length is 12 residues. V dropped 6 bases and J dropped 6 bases, with 9 bases sitting between them.